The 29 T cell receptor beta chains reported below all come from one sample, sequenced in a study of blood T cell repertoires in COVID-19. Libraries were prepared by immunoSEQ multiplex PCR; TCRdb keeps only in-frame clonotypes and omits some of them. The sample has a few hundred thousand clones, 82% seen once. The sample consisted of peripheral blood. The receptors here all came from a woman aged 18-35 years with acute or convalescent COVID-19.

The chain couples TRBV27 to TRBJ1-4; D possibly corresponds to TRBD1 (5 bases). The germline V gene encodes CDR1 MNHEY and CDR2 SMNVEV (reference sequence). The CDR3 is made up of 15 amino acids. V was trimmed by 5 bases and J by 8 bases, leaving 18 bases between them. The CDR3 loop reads CASSTLTAGREKLFF. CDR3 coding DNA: TGTGCCAGCAGTACTCTGACAGCCGGAAGGGAAAAACTGTTTTTT.

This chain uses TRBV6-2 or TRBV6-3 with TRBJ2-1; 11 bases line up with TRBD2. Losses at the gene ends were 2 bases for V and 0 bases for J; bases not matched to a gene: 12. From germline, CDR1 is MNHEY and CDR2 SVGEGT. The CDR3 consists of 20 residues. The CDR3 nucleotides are TGTGCCAGCAGTTACCATCTAGCGGGAGGCCCAGACCGCTCCTACAATGAGCAGTTCTTC. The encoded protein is CASSYHLAGGPDRSYNEQFF.

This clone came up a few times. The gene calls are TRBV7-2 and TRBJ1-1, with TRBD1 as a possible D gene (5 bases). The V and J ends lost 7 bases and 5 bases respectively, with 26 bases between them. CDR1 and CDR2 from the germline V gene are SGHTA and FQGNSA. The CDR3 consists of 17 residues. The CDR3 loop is CASIDPGVTRTSTEAFF. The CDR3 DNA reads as TGTGCCAGCATCGACCCGGGGGTTACTAGGACGAGTACTGAAGCTTTCTTT.

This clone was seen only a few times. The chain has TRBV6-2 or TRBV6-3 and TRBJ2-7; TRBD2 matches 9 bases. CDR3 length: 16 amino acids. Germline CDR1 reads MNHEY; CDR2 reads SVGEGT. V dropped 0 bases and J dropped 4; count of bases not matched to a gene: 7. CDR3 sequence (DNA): TGTGCCAGCAGTTACTCTTCGGCTAGCGGGATGTACGAGCAGTACTTC. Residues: CASSYSSASGMYEQYF.

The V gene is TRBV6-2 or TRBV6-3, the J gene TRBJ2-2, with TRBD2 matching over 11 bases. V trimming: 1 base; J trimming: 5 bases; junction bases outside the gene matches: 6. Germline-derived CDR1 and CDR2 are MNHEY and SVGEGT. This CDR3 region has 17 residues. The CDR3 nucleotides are TGTGCCAGCAGTTACTTCAGACTAGCGGGACGGACCGGGGAGCTGTTTTTT. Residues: CASSYFRLAGRTGELFF.

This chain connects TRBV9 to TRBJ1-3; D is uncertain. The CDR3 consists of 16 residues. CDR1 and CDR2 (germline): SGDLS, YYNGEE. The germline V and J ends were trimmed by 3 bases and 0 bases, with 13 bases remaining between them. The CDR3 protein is CASSANIQLSGNTIYF. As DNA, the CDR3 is TGTGCCAGCAGCGCTAATATACAGCTCTCTGGAAACACCATATATTTT.

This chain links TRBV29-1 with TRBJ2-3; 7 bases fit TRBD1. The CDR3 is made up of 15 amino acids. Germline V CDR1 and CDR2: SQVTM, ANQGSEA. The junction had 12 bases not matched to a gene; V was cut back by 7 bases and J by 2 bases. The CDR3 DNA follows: TGCAGCGCTCCGACAGGGTCCTCCGCCACAGATACGCAGTATTTT. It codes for CSAPTGSSATDTQYF.

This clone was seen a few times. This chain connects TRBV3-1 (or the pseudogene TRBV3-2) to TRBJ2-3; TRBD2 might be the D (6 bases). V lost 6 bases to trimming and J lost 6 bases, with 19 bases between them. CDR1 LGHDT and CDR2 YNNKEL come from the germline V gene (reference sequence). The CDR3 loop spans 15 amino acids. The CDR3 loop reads CASRPGDRLGDTQYF. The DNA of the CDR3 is TGTGCCAGCAGACCTGGGGATAGACTAGGCGATACGCAGTATTTT.

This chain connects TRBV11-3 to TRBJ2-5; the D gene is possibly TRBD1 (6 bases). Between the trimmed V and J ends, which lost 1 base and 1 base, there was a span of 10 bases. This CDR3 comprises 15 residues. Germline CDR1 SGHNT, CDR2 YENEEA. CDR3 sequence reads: CASSLGIGGQETQYF. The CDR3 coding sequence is TGTGCCAGCAGCTTAGGCATAGGGGGCCAAGAGACCCAGTACTTC.

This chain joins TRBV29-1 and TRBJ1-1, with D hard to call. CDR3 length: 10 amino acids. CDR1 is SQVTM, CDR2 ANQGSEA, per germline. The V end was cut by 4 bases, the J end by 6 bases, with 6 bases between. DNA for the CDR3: TGCAGCGTTGGCAGGCCTGAAGCTTTCTTT. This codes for CSVGRPEAFF.

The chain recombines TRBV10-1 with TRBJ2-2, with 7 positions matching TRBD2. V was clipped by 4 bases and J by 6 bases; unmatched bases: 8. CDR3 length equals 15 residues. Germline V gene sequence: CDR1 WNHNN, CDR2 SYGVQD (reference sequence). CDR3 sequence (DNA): TGCGCCAGCAGTGGCAGGGACTACCCTGCCGGGGAGCTGTTTTTT. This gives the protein CASSGRDYPAGELFF.

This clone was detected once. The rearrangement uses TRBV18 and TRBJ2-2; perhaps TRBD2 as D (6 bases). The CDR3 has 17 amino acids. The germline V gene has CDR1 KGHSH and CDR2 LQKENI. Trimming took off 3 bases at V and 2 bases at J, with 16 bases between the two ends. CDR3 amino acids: CASSPTSSGVNTGELFF. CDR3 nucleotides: TGTGCCAGCTCACCGACGTCATCGGGAGTAAACACCGGGGAGCTGTTTTTT.

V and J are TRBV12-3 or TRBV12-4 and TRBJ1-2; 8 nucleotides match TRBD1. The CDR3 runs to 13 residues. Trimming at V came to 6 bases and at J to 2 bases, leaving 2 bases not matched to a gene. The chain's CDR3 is CASRTGANYGYTF. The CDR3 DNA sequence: TGTGCCAGCAGGACAGGGGCCAACTATGGCTACACCTTC.

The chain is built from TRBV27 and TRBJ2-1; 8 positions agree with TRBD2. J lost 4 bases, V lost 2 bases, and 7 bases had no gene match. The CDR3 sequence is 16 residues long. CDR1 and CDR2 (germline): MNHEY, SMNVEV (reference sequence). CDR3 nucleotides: TGTGCCAGCAGTTTAGCGGGACTAGGAGGATACAATGAGCAGTTCTTC. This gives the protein CASSLAGLGGYNEQFF.

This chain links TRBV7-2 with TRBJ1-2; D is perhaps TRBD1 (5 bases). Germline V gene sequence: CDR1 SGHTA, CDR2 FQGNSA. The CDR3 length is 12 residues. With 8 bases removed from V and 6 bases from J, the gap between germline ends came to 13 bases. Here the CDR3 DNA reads TGTGCCAGCCTTAGGGGCGGACATGGCTACACCTTC. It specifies CASLRGGHGYTF.

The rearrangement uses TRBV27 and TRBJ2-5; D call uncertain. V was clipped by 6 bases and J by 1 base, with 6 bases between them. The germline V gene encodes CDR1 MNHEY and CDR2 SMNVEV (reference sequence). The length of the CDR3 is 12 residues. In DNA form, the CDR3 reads TGTGCCAGCAGGAGCGCCCAAGAGACCCAGTACTTC. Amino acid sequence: CASRSAQETQYF.

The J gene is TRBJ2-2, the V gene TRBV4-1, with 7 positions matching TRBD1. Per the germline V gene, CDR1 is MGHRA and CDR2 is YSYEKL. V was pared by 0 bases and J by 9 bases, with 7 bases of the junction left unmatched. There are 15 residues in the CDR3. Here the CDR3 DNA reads TGCGCCAGCAGCCAAGAACCGGGACAGCAACGGGAGCTGTTTTTT. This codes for CASSQEPGQQRELFF.

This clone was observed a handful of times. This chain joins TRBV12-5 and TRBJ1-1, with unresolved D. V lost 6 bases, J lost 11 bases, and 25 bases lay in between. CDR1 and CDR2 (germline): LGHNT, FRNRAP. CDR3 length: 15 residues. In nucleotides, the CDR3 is TGTGCTAGTGGACCGGAATCTGGCAGGATTATCGAGGCTTTCTTT. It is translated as CASGPESGRIIEAFF.

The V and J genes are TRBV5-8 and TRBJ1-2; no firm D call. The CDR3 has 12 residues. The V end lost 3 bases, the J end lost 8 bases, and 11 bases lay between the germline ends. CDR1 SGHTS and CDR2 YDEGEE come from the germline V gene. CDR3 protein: CASSSISRGYTF. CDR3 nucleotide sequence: TGTGCCAGCAGCTCGATCTCGAGGGGCTACACCTTC. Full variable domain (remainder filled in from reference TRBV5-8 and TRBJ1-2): EAGVTQSPTHLIKTRGQQATLRCSPISGHTSVYWYQQALGLGLQFLLWYDEGEERNRGNFPPRFSGRQFPNYSSELNVNALELEDSALYLCASSSISRGYTFGSGTRLTVV.

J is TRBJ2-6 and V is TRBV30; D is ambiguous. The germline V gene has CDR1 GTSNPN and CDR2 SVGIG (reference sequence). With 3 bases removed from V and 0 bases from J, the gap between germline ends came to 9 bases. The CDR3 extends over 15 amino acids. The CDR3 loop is CAWSEPSSGANVLTF. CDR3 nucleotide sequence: TGTGCCTGGAGCGAACCGAGCTCTGGGGCCAACGTCCTGACTTTC.

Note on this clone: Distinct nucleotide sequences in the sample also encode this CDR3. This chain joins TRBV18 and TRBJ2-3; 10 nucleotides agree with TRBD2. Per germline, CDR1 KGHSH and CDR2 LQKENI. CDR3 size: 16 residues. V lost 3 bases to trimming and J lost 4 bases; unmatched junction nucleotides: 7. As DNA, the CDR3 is TGTGCCAGCTCACCGCGCCTAGCGGGAGCGGCAGATACGCAGTATTTT. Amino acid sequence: CASSPRLAGAADTQYF.

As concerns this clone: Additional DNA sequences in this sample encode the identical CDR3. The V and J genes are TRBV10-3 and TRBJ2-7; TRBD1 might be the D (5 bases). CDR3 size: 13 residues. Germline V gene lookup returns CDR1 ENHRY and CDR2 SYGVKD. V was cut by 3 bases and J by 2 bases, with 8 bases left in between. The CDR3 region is CAISEDSTYEQYF. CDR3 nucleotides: TGTGCCATCAGTGAAGACAGTACCTACGAGCAGTACTTC.

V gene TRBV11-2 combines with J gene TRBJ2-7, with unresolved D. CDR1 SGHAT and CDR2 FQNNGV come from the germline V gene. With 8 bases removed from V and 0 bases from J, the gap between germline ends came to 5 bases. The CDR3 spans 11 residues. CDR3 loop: CASCSSYEQYF. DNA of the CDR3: TGTGCCAGCTGCAGCTCCTACGAGCAGTACTTC.

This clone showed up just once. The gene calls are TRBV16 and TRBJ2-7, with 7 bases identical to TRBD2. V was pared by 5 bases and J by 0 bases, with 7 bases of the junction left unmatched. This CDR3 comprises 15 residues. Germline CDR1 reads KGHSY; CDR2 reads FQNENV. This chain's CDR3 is CASSSDWTSSYEQYF. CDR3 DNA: TGTGCCAGCAGCAGCGATTGGACTAGCTCCTACGAGCAGTACTTC.

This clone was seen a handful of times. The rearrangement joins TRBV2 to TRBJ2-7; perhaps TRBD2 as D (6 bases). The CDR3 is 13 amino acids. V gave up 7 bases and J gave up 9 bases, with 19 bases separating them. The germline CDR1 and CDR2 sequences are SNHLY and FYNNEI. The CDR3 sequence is CASTPGGAKSQYF. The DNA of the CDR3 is TGTGCCAGCACCCCGGGCGGGGCAAAGTCGCAGTACTTC.

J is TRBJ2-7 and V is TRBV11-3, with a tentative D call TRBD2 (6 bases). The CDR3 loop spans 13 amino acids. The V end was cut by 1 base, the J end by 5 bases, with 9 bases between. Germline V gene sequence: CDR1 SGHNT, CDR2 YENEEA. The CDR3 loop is CASSLAGEDEQYF. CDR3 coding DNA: TGTGCCAGCAGCTTAGCGGGAGAAGACGAGCAGTACTTC.

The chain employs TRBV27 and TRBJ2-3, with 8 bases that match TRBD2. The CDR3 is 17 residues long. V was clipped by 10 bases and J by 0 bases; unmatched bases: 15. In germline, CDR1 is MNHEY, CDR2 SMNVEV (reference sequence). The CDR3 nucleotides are TGTGCCACCAGGGGTTTAGCGGGACGTCTAAGCACAGATACGCAGTATTTT. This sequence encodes CATRGLAGRLSTDTQYF.

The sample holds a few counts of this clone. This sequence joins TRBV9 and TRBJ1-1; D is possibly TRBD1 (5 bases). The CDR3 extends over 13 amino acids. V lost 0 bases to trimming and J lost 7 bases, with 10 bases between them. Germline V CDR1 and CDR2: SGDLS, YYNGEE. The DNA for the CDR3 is TGTGCCAGCAGCGTAGCAGGGCTCGGTGAAGCTTTCTTT. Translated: CASSVAGLGEAFF.

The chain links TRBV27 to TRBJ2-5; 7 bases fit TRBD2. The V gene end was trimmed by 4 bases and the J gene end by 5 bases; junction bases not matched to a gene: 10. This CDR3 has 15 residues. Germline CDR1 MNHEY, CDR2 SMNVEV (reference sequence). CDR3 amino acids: CASSSHKLATETQYF. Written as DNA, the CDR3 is TGTGCCAGCAGTTCCCATAAACTAGCGACGGAGACCCAGTACTTC.